This T cell receptor (beta chain) derives from a study of blood T cell repertoires in COVID-19. About the study: Some COVID-19 samples were acute and others convalescent; all came from the United States, Italy and Spain. From T cells, B-cell-depleted T cells, or PBMCs came the material, which was cDNA or gDNA.

The CDR3 is 15 residues long. The germline CDR1 and CDR2 sequences are MNHEY and SVGAGI. Trimming left V 2 bases short and J 1 base short, with 10 bases between. As originally analysed: Reference gene primers were amplified, and this amplification served to estimate nucleated cell counts. The table came from immunoSEQ multiplex PCR; TCRdb's copy has only in-frame clones and leaves some out. The DNA gave D and trimming, while V, J and clone size come from that table. The sample contains about 47,000 clones, about 81% of which appear only once. Sample: peripheral blood. V usage is TRBV6-5 and J usage is TRBJ2-3; D unclear. This TCR came from a human donor with acute or convalescent COVID-19. The donor label of this sample is uncertain. The CDR3 region is CASSYGRLGTDTQYF. The CDR3 DNA sequence: TGTGCCAGCAGTTACGGCCGTCTCGGCACAGATACGCAGTATTTT.